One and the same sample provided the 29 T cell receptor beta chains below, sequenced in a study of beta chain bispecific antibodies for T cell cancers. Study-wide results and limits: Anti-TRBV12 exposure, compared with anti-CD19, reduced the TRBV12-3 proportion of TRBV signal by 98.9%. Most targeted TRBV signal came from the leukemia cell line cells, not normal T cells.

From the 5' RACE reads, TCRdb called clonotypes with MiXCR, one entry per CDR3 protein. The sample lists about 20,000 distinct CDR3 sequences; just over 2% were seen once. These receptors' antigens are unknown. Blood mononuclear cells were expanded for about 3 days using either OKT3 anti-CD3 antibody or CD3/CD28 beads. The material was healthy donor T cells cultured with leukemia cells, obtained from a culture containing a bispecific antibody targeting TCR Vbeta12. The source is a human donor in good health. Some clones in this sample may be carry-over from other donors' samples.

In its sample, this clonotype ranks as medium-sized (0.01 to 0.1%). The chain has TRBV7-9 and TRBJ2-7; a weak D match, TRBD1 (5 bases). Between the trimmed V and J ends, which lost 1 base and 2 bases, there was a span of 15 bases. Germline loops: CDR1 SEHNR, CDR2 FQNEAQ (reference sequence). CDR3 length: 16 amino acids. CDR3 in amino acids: CASSLEAGPRPYEQYF. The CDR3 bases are TGTGCCAGCAGCTTAGAAGCAGGGCCTAGACCCTACGAGCAGTACTTC.

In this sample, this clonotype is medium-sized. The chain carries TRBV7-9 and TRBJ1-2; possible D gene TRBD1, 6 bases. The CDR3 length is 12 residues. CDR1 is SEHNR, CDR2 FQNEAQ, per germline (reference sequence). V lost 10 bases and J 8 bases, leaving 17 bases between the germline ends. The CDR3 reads CAIEPGAGGYTF. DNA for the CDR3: TGTGCCATCGAACCGGGGGCTGGCGGCTACACCTTC.

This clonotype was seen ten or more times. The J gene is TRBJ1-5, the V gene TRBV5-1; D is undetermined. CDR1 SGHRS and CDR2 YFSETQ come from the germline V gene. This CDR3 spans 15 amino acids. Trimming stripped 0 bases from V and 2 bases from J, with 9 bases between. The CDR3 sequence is CASSLEGSGNQPQHF. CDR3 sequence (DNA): TGCGCCAGCAGCTTGGAAGGGAGCGGCAATCAGCCCCAGCATTTT.

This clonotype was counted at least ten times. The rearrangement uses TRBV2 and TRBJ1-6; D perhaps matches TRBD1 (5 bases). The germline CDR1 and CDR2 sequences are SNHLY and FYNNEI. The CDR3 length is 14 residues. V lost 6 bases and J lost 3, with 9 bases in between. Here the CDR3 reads CASRVDSYNSPLHF. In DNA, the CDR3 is TGTGCCAGCAGAGTCGACAGCTATAATTCACCCCTCCACTTT.

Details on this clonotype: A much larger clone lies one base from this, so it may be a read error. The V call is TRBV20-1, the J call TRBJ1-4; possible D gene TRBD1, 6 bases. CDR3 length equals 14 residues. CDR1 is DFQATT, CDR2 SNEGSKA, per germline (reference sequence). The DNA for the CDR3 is TGCAGTCTTTACGGGGGCTTGGCTAATGCAAAACTGTTTTTT. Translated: CSLYGGLANAKLFF.

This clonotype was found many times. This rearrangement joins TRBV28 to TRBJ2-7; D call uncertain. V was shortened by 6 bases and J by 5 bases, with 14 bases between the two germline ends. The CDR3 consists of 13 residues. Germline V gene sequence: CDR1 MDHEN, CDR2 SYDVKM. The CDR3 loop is CASSSPRRDEQYF. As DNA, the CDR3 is TGTGCCAGCAGCTCCCCCCGAAGGGACGAGCAGTACTTC.

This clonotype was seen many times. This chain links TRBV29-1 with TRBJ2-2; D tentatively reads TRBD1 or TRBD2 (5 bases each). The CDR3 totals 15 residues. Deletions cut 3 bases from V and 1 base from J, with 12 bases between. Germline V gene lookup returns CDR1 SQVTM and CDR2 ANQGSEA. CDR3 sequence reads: CSVESGRENTGELFF. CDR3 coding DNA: TGCAGCGTTGAGTCGGGACGGGAGAACACCGGGGAGCTGTTTTTT.

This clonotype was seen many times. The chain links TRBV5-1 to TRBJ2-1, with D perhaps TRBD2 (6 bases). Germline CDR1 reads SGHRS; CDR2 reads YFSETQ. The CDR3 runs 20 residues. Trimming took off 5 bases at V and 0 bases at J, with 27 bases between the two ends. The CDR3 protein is CASRLQGAGPTPRSYNEQFF. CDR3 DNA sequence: TGCGCCAGCAGACTGCAGGGAGCGGGCCCTACCCCCCGCTCCTACAATGAGCAGTTCTTC.

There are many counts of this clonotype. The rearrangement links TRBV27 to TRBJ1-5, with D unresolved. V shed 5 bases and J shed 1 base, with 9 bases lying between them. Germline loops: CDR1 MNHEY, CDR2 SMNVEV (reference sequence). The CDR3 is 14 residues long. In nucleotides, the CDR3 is TGTGCCAGCAGTCCACTAATCAGCAATCAGCCCCAGCATTTT. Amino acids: CASSPLISNQPQHF.

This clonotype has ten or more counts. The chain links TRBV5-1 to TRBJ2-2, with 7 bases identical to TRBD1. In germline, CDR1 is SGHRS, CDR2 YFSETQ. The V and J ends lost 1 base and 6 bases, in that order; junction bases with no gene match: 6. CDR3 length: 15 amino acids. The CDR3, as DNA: TGCGCCAGCAGCTTGTCCAAGGGGGCGGCCGGGGAGCTGTTTTTT. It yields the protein CASSLSKGAAGELFF.

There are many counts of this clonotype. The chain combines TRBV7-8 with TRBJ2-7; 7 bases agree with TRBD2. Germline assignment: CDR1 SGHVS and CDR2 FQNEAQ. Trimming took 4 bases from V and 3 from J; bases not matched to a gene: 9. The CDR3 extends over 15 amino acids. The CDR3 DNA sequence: TGTGCCAGCAGCTCGTCCGCGGGGGTAGACTACGAGCAGTACTTC. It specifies CASSSSAGVDYEQYF.

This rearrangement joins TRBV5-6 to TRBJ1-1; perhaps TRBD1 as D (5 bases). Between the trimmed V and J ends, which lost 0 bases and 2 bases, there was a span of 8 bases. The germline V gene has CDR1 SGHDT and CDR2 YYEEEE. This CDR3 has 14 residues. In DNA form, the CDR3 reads TGTGCCAGCAGCTTGGTGCAGGGAAACACTGAAGCTTTCTTT. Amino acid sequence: CASSLVQGNTEAFF.

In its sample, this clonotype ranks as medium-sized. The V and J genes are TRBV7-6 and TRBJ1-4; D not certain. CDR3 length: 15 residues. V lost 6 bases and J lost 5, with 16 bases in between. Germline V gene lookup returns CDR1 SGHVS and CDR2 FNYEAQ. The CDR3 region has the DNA TGTGCCAGCAGTTCTAGCGTAGGATACAATGAAAAACTGTTTTTT. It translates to CASSSSVGYNEKLFF.

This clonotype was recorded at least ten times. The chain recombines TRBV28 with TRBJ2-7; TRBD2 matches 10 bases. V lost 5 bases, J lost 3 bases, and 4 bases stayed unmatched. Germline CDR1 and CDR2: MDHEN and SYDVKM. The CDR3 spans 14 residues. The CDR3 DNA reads TGTGCCAGCAGTCCACGGACTAGCGGCTACGAGCAGTACTTC. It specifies CASSPRTSGYEQYF.

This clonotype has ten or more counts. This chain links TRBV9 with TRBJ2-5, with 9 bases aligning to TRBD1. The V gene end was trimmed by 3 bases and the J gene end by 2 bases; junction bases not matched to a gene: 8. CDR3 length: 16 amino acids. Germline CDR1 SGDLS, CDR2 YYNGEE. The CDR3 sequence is CASSGIRTGEQETQYF. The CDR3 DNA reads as TGTGCCAGCAGCGGAATTCGGACAGGGGAGCAAGAGACCCAGTACTTC.

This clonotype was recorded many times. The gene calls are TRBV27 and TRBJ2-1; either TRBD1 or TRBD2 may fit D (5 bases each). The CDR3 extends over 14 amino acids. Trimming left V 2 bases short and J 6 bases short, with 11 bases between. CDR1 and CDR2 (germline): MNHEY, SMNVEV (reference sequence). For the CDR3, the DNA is TGTGCCAGCAGTTTACACGGGGCGCCCAATGAGCAGTTCTTC. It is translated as CASSLHGAPNEQFF.

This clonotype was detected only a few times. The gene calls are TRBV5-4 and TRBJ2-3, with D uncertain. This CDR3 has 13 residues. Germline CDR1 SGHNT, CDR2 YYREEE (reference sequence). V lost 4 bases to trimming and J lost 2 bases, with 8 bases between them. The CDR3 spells CASSAAITDTQYF. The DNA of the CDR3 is TGTGCCAGCAGCGCGGCCATCACAGATACGCAGTATTTT.

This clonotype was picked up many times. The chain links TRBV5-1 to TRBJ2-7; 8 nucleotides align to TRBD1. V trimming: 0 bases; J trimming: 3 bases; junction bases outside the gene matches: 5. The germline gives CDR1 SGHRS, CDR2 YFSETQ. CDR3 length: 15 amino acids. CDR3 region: CASSLESGQVYEQYF. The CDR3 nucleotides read TGCGCCAGCAGCTTGGAATCGGGACAGGTCTACGAGCAGTACTTC. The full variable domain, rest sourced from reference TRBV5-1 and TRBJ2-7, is KAGVTQTPRYLIKTRGQQVTLSCSPISGHRSVSWYQQTPGQGLQFLFEYFSETQRNKGNFPGRFSGRQFSNSRSEMNVSTLELGDSALYLCASSLESGQVYEQYFGPGTRLTVT.

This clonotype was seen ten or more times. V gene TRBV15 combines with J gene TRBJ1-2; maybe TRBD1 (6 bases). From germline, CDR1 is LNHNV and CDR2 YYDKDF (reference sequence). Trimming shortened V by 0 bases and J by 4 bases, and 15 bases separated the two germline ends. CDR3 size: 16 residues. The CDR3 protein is CATSRDNAPGVYGYTF. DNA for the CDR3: TGTGCCACCAGCAGAGATAACGCCCCAGGGGTCTATGGCTACACCTTC.

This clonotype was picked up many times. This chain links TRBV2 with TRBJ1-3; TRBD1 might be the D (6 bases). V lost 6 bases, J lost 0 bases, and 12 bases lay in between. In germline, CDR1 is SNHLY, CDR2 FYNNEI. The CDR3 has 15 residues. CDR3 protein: CASRLTGNSGNTIYF. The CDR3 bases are TGTGCCAGCAGATTGACAGGAAACTCTGGAAACACCATATATTTT.

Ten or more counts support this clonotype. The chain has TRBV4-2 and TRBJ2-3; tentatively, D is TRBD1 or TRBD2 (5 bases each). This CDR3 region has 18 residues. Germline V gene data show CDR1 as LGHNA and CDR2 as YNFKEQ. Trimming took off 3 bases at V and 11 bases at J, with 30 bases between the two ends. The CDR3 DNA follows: TGTGCCAGCAGCCATCTAGGGGACGCAGGACGTCAAGTCGTTGGGCAGTATTTT. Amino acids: CASSHLGDAGRQVVGQYF.

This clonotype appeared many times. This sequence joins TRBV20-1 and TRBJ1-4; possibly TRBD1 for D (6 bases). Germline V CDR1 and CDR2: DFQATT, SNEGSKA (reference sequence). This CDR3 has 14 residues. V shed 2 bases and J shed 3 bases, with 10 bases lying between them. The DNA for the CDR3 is TGCAGTGCTAGAAGTAACAGGGCTAATGAAAAACTGTTTTTT. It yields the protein CSARSNRANEKLFF.

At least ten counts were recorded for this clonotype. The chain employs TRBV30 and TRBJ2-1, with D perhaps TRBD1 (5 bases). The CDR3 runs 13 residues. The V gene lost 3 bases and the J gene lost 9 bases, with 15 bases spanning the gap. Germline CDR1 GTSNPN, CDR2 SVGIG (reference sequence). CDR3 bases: TGTGCCTGGAGCTTCCTTCAGGGAAGTGAGCAGTTCTTC. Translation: CAWSFLQGSEQFF.

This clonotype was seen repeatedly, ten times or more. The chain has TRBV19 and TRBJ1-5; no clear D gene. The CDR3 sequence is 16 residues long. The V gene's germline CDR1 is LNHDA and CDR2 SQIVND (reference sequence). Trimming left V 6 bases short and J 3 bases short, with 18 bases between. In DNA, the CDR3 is TGTGCCAGTAGCCGCCCTCCCGGACTCCTCAATCAGCCCCAGCATTTT. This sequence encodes CASSRPPGLLNQPQHF.

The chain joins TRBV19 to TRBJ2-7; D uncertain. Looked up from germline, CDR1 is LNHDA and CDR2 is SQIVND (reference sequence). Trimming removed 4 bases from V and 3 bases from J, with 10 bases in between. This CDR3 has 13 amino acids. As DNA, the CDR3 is TGTGCCAGTAGTACCGGGTCGAGCTACGAGCAGTACTTC. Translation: CASSTGSSYEQYF.

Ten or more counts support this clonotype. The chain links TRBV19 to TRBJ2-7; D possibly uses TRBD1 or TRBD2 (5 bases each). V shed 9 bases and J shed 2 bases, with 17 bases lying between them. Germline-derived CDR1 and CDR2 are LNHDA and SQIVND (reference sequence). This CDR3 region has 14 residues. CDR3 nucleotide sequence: TGTGCCAGCCGCGACGGGGTCAGGGCCTACGAGCAGTACTTC. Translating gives CASRDGVRAYEQYF. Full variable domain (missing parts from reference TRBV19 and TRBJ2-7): DGGITQSPKYLFRKEGQNVTLSCEQNLNHDAMYWYRQDPGQGLRLIYYSQIVNDFQKGDIAEGYSVSREKKESFPLTVTSAQKNPTAFYLCASRDGVRAYEQYFGPGTRLTVT.

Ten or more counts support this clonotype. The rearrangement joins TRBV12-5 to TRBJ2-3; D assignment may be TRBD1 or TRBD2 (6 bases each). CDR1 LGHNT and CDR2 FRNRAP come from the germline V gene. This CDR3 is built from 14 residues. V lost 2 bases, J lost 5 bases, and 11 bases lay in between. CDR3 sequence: CASGLSGAGDTQYF. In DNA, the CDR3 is TGTGCTAGTGGTTTGTCGGGGGCCGGAGATACGCAGTATTTT.

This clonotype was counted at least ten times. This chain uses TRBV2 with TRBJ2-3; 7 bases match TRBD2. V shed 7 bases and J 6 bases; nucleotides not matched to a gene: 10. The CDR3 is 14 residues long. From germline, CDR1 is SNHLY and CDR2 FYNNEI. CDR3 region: CASTRDYGADTQYF. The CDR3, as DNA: TGTGCCAGCACCCGGGACTATGGGGCGGATACGCAGTATTTT.

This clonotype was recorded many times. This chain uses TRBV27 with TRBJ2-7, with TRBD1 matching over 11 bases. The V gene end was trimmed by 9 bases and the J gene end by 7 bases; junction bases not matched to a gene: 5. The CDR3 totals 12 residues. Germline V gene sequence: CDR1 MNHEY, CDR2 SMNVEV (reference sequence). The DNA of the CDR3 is TGTGCCAGTGGACAGGGGGCTAGGGAGCAGTACTTC. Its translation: CASGQGAREQYF.